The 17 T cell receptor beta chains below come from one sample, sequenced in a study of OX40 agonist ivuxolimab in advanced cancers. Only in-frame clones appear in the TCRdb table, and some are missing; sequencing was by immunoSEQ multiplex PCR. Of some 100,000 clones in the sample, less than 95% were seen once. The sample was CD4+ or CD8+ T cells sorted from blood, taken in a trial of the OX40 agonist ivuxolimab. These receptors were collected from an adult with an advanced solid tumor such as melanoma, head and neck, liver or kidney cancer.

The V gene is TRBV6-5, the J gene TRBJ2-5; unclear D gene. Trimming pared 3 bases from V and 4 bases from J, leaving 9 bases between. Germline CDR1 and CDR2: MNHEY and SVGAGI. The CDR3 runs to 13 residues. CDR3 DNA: TGTGCCAGCAGTTATGGTCGGTCAGAGACCCAGTACTTC. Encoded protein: CASSYGRSETQYF.

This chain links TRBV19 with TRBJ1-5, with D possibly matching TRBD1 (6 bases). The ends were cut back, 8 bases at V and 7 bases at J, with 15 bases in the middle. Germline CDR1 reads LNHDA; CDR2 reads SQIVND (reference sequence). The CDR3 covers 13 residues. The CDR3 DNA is TGTGCCAGTGGTAGCCAGGGGAACCAGCCCCAGCATTTT. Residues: CASGSQGNQPQHF.

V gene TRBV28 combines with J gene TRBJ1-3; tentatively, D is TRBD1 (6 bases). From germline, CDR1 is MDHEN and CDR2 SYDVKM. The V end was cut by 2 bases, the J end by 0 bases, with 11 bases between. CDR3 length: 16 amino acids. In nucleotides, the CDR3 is TGTGCCAGCAGTTTAGGGGGGGCGAGCTCTGGAAACACCATATATTTT. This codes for CASSLGGASSGNTIYF.

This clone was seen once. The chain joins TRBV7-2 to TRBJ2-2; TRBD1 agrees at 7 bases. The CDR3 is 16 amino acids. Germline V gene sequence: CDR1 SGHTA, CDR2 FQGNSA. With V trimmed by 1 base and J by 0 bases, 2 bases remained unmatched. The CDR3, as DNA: TGTGCCAGCAGCTTAGGGGGGACAGCGAACACCGGGGAGCTGTTTTTT. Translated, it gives CASSLGGTANTGELFF.

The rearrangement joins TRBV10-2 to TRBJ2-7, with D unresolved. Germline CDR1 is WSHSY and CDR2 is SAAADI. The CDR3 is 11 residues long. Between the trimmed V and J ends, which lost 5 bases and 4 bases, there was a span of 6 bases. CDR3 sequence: CASSPLYEQYF. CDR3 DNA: TGCGCCAGCAGTCCCCTTTACGAGCAGTACTTC.

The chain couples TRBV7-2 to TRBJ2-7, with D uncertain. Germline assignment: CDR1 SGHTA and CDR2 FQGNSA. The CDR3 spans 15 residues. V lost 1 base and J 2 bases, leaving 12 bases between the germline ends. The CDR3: CASSLGLLGTYEQYF. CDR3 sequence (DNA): TGTGCCAGCAGCTTAGGGCTGCTGGGAACCTACGAGCAGTACTTC.

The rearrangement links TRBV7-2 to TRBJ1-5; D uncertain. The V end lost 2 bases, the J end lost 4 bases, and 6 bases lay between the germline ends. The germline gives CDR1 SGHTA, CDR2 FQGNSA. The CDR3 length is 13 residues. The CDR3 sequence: CASSLTENQPQHF. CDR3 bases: TGTGCCAGCAGCTTAACGGAAAATCAGCCCCAGCATTTT. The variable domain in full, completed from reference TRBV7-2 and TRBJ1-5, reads GAGVSQSPSNKVTEKGKDVELRCDPISGHTALYWYRQSLGQGLEFLIYFQGNSAPDKSGLPSDRFSAERTGGSVSTLTIQRTQQEDSAVYLCASSLTENQPQHFGDGTRLSIL.

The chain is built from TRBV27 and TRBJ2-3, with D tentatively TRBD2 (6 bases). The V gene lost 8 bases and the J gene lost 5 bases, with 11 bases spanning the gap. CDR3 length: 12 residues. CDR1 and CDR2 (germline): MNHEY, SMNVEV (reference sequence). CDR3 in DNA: TGTGCCAGCGCCCGGCGGGGAGATACGCAGTATTTT. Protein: CASARRGDTQYF.

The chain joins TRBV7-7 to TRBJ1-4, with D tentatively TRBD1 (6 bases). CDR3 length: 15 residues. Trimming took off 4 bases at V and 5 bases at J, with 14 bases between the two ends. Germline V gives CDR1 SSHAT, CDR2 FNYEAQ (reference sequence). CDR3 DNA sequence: TGTGCCAGCAGCTCCACGACAGGATCAAATGAAAAACTGTTTTTT. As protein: CASSSTTGSNEKLFF.

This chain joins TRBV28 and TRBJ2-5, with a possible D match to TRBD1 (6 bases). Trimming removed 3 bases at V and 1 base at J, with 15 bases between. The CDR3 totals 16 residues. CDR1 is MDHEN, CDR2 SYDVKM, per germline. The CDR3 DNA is TGTGCCAGCAGTTTTACCCCAGGGGCGTTCCAAGAGACCCAGTACTTC. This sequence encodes CASSFTPGAFQETQYF.

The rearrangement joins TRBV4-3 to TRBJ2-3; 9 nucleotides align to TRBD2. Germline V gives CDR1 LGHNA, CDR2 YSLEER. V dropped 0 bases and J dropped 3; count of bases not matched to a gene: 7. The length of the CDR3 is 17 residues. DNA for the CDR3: TGCGCCAGCAGCCAAGATTCCAGCGGGAGGTTAACAGATACGCAGTATTTT. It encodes CASSQDSSGRLTDTQYF.

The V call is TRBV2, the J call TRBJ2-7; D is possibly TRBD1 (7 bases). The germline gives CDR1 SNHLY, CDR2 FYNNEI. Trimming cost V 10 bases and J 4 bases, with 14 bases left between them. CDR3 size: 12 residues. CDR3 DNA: TGTGCCAACAACAGGGGAGGTTACGAGCAGTACTTC. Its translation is CANNRGGYEQYF. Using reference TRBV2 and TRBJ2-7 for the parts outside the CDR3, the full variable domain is EPEVTQTPSHQVTQMGQEVILRCVPISNHLYFYWYRQILGQKVEFLVSFYNNEISEKSEIFDDQFSVERPDGSNFTLKIRSTKLEDSAMYFCANNRGGYEQYFGPGTRLTVT.

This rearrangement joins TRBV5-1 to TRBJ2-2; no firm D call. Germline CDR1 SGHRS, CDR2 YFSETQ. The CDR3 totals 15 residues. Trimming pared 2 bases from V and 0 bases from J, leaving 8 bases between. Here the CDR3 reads CASSFDGSNTGELFF. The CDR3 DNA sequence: TGCGCCAGCAGCTTTGACGGGTCGAACACCGGGGAGCTGTTTTTT.

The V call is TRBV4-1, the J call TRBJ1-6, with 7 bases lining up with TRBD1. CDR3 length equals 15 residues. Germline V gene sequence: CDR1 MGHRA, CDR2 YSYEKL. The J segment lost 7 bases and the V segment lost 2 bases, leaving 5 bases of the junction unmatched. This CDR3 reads CASSQNYRGNSPLHF. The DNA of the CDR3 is TGCGCCAGCAGCCAAAACTACAGGGGAAATTCACCCCTCCACTTT.

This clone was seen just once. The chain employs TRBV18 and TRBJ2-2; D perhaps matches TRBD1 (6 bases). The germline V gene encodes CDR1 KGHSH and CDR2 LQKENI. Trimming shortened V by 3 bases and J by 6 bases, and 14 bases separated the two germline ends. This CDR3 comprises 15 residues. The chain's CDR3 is CASSPELTGSGELFF. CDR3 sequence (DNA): TGTGCCAGCTCACCGGAACTTACAGGGTCCGGGGAGCTGTTTTTT. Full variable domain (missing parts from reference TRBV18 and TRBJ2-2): NAGVMQNPRHLVRRRGQEARLRCSPMKGHSHVYWYRQLPEEGLKFMVYLQKENIIDESGMPKERFSAEFPKEGPSILRIQQVVRGDSAAYFCASSPELTGSGELFFGEGSRLTVL.

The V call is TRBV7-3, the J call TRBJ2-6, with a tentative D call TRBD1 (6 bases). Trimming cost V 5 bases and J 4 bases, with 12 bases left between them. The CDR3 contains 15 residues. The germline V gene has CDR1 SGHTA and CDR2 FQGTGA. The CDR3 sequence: CASSKQGTGANVLTF. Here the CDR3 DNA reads TGTGCCAGCAGCAAACAGGGAACCGGGGCCAACGTCCTGACTTTC.

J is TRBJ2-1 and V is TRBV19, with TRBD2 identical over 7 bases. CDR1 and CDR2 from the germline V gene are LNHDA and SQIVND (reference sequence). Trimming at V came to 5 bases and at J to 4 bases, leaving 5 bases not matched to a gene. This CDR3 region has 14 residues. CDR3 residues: CASSSGLPYNEQFF. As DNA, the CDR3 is TGTGCCAGTAGTTCGGGACTACCTTACAATGAGCAGTTCTTC.